The text below deals with one T cell receptor beta chain. The record originates from a study of control samples from healthy donors and cancer patients. The ends lost 3 bases at V and 7 bases at J; junction bases unmatched: 5. Germline lookup yields CDR1 SGHVS and CDR2 FQNEAQ. This CDR3 has 15 residues. This table comes from immunoSEQ multiplex PCR, and its TCRdb copy is limited to in-frame clones, with some not included. The sample includes about 150,000 clones, around 90% of them seen just once. The sequence came from a man in his thirties or forties in good health. The rearrangement uses TRBV7-8 and TRBJ2-1, with TRBD2 identical over 11 bases. The material sequenced was blood. CDR3 in amino acids: CASSLTSGVGNEQFF. For the CDR3, the DNA is TGTGCCAGCAGCTTGACTAGCGGGGTGGGTAATGAGCAGTTCTTC.